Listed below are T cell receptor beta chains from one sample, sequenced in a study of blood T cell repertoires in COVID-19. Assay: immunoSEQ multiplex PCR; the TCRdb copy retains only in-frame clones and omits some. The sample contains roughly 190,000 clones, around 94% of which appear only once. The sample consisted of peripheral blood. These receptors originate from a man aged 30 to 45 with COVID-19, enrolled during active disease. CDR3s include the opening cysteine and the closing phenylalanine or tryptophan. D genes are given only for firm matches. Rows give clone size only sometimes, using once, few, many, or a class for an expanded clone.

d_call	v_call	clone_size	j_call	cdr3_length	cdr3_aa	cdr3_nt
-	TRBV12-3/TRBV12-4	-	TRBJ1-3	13	CASSFGRGNTIYF	TGTGCCAGCAGTTTCGGCAGGGGAAACACCATATATTTT
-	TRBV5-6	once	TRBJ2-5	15	CASTRGVAGQETQYF	TGTGCCAGCACCAGGGGGGTAGCGGGGCAAGAGACCCAGTACTTC
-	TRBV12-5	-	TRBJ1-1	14	CASGLGRQNTEAFF	TGTGCTAGTGGTTTGGGGCGACAAAACACTGAAGCTTTCTTT
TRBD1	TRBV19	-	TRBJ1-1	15	CASSKTGAPNTEAFF	TGTGCCAGTAGTAAGACAGGGGCCCCTAACACTGAAGCTTTCTTT
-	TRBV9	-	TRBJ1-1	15	CASSVGRGLNTEAFF	TGTGCCAGCAGCGTAGGGAGAGGGCTGAACACTGAAGCTTTCTTT
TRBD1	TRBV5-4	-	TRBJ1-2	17	CASSATGREGYGYGYTF	TGTGCCAGCAGCGCGACAGGGAGAGAAGGCTATGGCTATGGCTACACCTTC
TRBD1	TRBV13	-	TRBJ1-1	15	CASSLSFPGGTEAFF	TGTGCCAGCAGCTTATCATTCCCAGGGGGCACTGAAGCTTTCTTT
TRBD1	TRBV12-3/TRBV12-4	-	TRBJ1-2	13	CASSSRTGSGYTF	TGTGCCAGCAGTTCCCGGACAGGGTCTGGCTACACCTTC
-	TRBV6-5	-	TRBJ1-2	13	CASSTDRIYGYTF	TGTGCCAGCAGTACGGACAGAATCTATGGCTACACCTTC
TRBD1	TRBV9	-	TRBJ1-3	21	CASSVDPYSRDRDQTGNTIYF	TGTGCCAGCAGCGTAGACCCGTACTCCCGGGACAGGGACCAAACTGGAAACACCATATATTTT
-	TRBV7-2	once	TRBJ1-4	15	CASSLFVGSGEKLFF	TGTGCCAGCAGCTTATTCGTCGGGTCGGGGGAAAAACTGTTTTTT
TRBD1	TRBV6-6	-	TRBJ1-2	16	CASSYSPFTGDYGYTF	TGTGCCAGCAGTTACTCGCCCTTCACAGGGGACTATGGCTACACCTTC
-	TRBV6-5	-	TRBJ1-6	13	CASTARRESPLHF	TGTGCCAGCACGGCCCGGAGGGAATCACCCCTCCACTTT
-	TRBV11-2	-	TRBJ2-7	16	CASSLVWTRSSYEQYF	TGTGCCAGCAGCTTAGTCTGGACAAGGAGCTCCTACGAGCAGTACTTC
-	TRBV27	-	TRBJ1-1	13	CASSLEGATEAFF	TGTGCCAGCAGTTTAGAGGGTGCCACTGAAGCTTTCTTT
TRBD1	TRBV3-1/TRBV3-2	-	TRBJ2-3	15	CASSRAGGSGDTQYF	TGTGCCAGCAGCCGGGCAGGGGGCTCTGGAGATACGCAGTATTTT
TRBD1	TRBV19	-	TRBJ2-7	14	CASSIEDRVYEQYF	TGTGCCAGTAGTATAGAGGACAGGGTCTACGAGCAGTACTTC
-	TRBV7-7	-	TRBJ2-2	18	CASSSLRRGPFDTGELFF	TGTGCCAGCAGCTCCCTACGAAGGGGTCCGTTTGATACCGGGGAGCTGTTTTTT
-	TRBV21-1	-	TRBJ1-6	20	CASRTGGPRQGVIYNSPLHF	TGTGCCAGCAGAACCGGGGGGCCCCGACAGGGGGTAATATATAATTCACCCCTCCACTTT
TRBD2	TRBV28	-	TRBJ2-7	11	CASSFSGRVYF	TGTGCCAGCAGTTTTTCAGGGAGGGTTTACTTC
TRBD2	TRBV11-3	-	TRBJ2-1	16	CASSLDSSGEYNEQFF	TGTGCCAGCAGCTTGGACTCTAGCGGGGAGTACAATGAGCAGTTCTTC